What follows describes a single TCR beta chain. CDR1 is KGHSH and CDR2 is LQKENI in the germline V gene. J was trimmed by 3 bases and V by 5 bases; bases with no gene match: 14. The CDR3 covers 18 residues. This sample is part of a study of blood T cell repertoires in COVID-19. Study details: PBMCs, B-cell-depleted T cells, or T cells provided the cDNA or gDNA that made up the material.

Using immunoSEQ multiplex PCR, the repertoire was profiled, and TCRdb retains in-frame clones only, with some absent. The data contain 55,000 to 85,000 clones, roughly 70% of them singletons. J is TRBJ1-2 and V is TRBV18; 11 nucleotides line up with TRBD1. The clonotype was recovered from a man aged 55 to 69 with acute or convalescent COVID-19. Material for sequencing was peripheral blood. This CDR3 is CASSSTGTGGSPHYGYTF. CDR3 nucleotide sequence: TGTGCCAGCTCAAGTACCGGGACAGGGGGTTCCCCCCACTATGGCTACACCTTC.